The T cell receptor (beta chain) under discussion was sequenced for a study of radiation and T cells in renal cell carcinoma. Produced via immunoSEQ multiplex PCR; TCRdb's table is partial and in-frame only. This table has fewer than 90,000 clones, approximately 86% appearing once. As for time point: blood 2 weeks post-SBRT. Treatment noted: 15 Gy SBRT to primary tumor, nephrectomy 4 weeks later. Serial blood draws occurred at baseline and 2 and 4 weeks post-SBRT. The tumor was a clear cell renal cell carcinoma. Trimming took 4 bases from V and 3 from J, leaving 9 bases between them. There are 13 residues in the CDR3. From germline, CDR1 is MDHEN and CDR2 SYDVKM.

This sequence was found in a woman in her forties or fifties with renal cell carcinoma. V gene TRBV28 combines with J gene TRBJ1-2; D call uncertain. The sample consisted of blood, taken from a patient whose treatment included radiotherapy and nephrectomy. CDR3 nucleotide sequence: TGTGCCAGCAGTTCGAACGACTACTATGGCTACACCTTC. Amino acids: CASSSNDYYGYTF.